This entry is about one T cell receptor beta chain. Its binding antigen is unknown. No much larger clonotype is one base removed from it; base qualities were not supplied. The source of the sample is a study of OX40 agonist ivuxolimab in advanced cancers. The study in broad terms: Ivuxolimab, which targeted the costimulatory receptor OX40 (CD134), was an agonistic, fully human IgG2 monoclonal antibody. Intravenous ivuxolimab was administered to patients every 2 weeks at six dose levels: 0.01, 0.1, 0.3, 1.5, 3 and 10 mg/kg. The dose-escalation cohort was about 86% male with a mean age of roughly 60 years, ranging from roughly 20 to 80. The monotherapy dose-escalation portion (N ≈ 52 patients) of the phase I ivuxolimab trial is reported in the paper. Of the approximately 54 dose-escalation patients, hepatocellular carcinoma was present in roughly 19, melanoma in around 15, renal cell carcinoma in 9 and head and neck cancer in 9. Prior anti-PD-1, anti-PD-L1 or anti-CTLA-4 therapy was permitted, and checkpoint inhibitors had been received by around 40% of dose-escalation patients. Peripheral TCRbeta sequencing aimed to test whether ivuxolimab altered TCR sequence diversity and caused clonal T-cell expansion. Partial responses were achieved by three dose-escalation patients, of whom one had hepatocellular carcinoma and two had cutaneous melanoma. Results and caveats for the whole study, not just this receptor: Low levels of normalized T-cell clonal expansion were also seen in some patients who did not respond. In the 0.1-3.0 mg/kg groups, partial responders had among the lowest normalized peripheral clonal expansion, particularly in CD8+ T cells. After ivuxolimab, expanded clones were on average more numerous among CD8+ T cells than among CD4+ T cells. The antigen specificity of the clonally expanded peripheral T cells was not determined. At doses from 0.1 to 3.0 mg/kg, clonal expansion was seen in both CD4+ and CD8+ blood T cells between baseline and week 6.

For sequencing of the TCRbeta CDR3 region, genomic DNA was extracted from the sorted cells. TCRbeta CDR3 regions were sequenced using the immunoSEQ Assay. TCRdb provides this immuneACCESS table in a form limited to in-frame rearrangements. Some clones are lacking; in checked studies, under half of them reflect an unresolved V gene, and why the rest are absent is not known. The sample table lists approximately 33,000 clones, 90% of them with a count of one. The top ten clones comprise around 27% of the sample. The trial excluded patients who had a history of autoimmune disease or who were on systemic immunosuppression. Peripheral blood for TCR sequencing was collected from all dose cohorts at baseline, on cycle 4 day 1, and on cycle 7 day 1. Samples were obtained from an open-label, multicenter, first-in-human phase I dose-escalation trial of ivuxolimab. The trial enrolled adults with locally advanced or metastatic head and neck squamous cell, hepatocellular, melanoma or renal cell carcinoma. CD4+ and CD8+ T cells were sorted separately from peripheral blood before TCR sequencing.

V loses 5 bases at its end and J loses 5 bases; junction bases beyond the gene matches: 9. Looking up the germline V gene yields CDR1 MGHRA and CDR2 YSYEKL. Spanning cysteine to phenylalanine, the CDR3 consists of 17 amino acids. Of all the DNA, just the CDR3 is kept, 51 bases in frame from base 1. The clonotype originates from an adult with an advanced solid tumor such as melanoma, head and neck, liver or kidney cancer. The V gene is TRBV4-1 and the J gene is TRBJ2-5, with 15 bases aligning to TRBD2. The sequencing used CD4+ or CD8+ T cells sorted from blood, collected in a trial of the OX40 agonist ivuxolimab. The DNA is TGCGCCAGCAGCGAAGTCGGACTAGCGGGGGGGGCGGAGACCCAGTACTTC. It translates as CASSEVGLAGGAETQYF.